A selection of T cell receptor beta chains follows, all from one sample in a study of shared clonotypes between healthy human individuals. Libraries were prepared by immunoSEQ multiplex PCR; TCRdb keeps only in-frame clonotypes and omits some of them. The sample lists about 1.5 million clones, roughly 96% occurring once. The sample was naive CD4+ T cells sorted from blood. The origin of the receptors is a man aged 30-40 years in good health. Both conserved end residues are part of each CDR3. A D gene is named only where the DNA matches it firmly. Only some rows state a clone size, as once, few, many or a class for expanded clones.

CDR3,DNA,V,size,D,J
CASSQVGGRRDEQYF,TGTGCCAGCAGCCAAGTGGGCGGGAGGCGCGACGAGCAGTACTTC,TRBV4-2,.,TRBD2,TRBJ2-7
CASSSAKNTEAFF,TGTGCCAGCAGCTCCGCGAAGAACACTGAAGCTTTCTTT,TRBV5-4,.,.,TRBJ1-1
CATSRDFVDTQYF,TGTGCCACCAGCAGAGATTTTGTAGATACGCAGTATTTT,TRBV15,.,.,TRBJ2-3
CASSTRQSASYEQYF,TGTGCCAGCTCAACCCGACAGTCCGCCTCCTACGAGCAGTACTTC,TRBV18,.,.,TRBJ2-7
CASSPGLAVDLLAKNIQYF,TGCGCCAGCAGCCCCGGACTAGCGGTCGATCTTTTAGCCAAAAACATTCAGTACTTC,TRBV5-1,.,TRBD2,TRBJ2-4
CASSAQETQYF,TGTGCCAGCAGTGCTCAAGAGACCCAGTACTTC,TRBV6-6,.,.,TRBJ2-5
CASSVGRGIGGYTF,TGTGCCAGCAGCGTGGGTAGGGGAATTGGCGGCTACACCTTC,TRBV9,.,.,TRBJ1-2
CASSFSRELIGYTF,TGTGCCAGCAGTTTTTCGCGGGAATTGATCGGCTACACCTTC,TRBV28,.,.,TRBJ1-2
CASSPKTGSYNEQFF,TGTGCCAGCAGCCCAAAGACGGGCTCCTACAATGAGCAGTTCTTC,TRBV7-2,.,.,TRBJ2-1
CASSEGISPGHYGYTF,TGCGCCAGCAGTGAGGGAATATCACCGGGACACTATGGCTACACCTTC,TRBV10-1,.,.,TRBJ1-2
CASWESSYNEQFF,TGTGCCAGCTGGGAGAGCTCCTACAATGAGCAGTTCTTC,TRBV7-9,.,.,TRBJ2-1
CASSSPQHHEQFF,TGTGCCAGCAGCTCGCCACAGCACCATGAGCAGTTCTTC,TRBV7-3,.,.,TRBJ2-1
CATYLTRTGRYDNEKLFF,TGTGCCACCTACCTAACTCGGACAGGCCGGTACGATAATGAAAAACTGTTTTTT,TRBV15,.,TRBD1,TRBJ1-4
CASSPPGQETQYF,TGTGCCAGCAGCCCTCCGGGCCAAGAGACCCAGTACTTC,TRBV7-2,.,.,TRBJ2-5
CASSPGLAGMNTQYF,TGCGCCAGCAGCCCGGGACTAGCGGGAATGAATACGCAGTATTTT,TRBV5-1,.,TRBD2,TRBJ2-3
CAWNPGIVGTDTQYF,TGTGCCTGGAACCCAGGAATAGTAGGCACAGATACGCAGTATTTT,TRBV30,.,.,TRBJ2-3
CASTPDRAATNEKLFF,TGCGCCAGCACCCCCGACAGGGCTGCAACTAATGAAAAACTGTTTTTT,TRBV5-1,few,TRBD1,TRBJ1-4
CASSLSAWTTSYEQYF,TGTGCCAGCAGTTTATCTGCCTGGACAACCTCCTACGAGCAGTACTTC,TRBV28,.,.,TRBJ2-7
CASRTGRDQPQHF,TGTGCCAGCAGGACAGGGAGGGATCAGCCCCAGCATTTT,TRBV6-5,.,TRBD1,TRBJ1-5
CAWTFGRSNQPQHF,TGTGCCTGGACATTCGGTAGGAGCAATCAGCCCCAGCATTTT,TRBV30,.,.,TRBJ1-5
CASSLGLAGITDTQYF,TGCGCCAGCAGCTTGGGACTAGCGGGGATAACAGATACGCAGTATTTT,TRBV5-1,.,TRBD2,TRBJ2-3
CASSVDEGGYRHTQYF,TGTGCCAGCAGCGTAGATGAGGGAGGGTACCGACATACGCAGTATTTT,TRBV9,.,TRBD2,TRBJ2-3
CASSDVRDRSMKGTDTQYF,TGTGCCAGCAGTGATGTGAGGGACAGGTCCATGAAAGGTACAGATACGCAGTATTTT,TRBV6-1,.,TRBD1,TRBJ2-3
CASSLVPTGVYGYTF,TGTGCCAGCAGTTTAGTTCCGACAGGTGTGTATGGCTACACCTTC,TRBV28,.,.,TRBJ1-2
CASSFGAGLAKNIQYF,TGTGCCAGCAGTTTTGGGGCCGGGTTAGCCAAAAACATTCAGTACTTC,TRBV6-5,.,.,TRBJ2-4
CASTIPGGLGEQYF,TGTGCCAGCACCATCCCCGGGGGGCTGGGGGAGCAGTACTTC,TRBV28,.,.,TRBJ2-7
CASSSFRSDFLYGYTF,TGTGCCAGCAGCTCTTTCCGCTCGGACTTTCTCTATGGCTACACCTTC,TRBV5-6,.,.,TRBJ1-2
CASSPLVEGAEAFF,TGTGCCAGCTCACCGCTTGTTGAGGGCGCTGAAGCTTTCTTT,TRBV18,.,.,TRBJ1-1
CASRRDRGNQPQHF,TGTGCCAGCCGACGGGACAGGGGCAATCAGCCCCAGCATTTT,TRBV28,.,TRBD1,TRBJ1-5
CASSYPGQGTDTQYF,TGTGCCAGCAGTTATCCCGGACAGGGAACAGATACGCAGTATTTT,TRBV6-6,.,TRBD1,TRBJ2-3
CASSGTYETQYF,TGTGCCAGCAGTGGGACATACGAGACCCAGTACTTC,TRBV28,.,.,TRBJ2-5
CASGPRTGFSPDTQYF,TGTGCTAGTGGCCCCAGGACAGGGTTTAGCCCAGATACGCAGTATTTT,TRBV12-5,.,TRBD1,TRBJ2-3
CASSSRTGLNEKLFF,TGTGCCAGCAGTTCCCGGACAGGGCTTAATGAAAAACTGTTTTTT,TRBV6-5,.,TRBD1,TRBJ1-4
CASSLATSTDTQYF,TGCGCCAGCAGCTTAGCGACTAGCACAGATACGCAGTATTTT,TRBV5-1,.,.,TRBJ2-3
CASSLAIGFEDTQYF,TGTGCCAGCAGCTTGGCCATAGGTTTTGAGGATACGCAGTATTTT,TRBV5-5,.,.,TRBJ2-3
CASSRHEETQYF,TGCGCCAGCAGCCGACACGAAGAGACCCAGTACTTC,TRBV5-1,.,.,TRBJ2-5
CASSLGRGNTGELFF,TGTGCCAGCAGCTTAGGCAGGGGAAACACCGGGGAGCTGTTTTTT,TRBV7-9,.,.,TRBJ2-2
CASSSDPLGQNNEQFF,TGTGCCAGCAGCTCGGACCCATTGGGGCAAAACAATGAGCAGTTCTTC,TRBV5-4,.,.,TRBJ2-1
CASSSMANTGELFF,TGTGCCAGTAGTTCAATGGCGAACACCGGGGAGCTGTTTTTT,TRBV19,.,.,TRBJ2-2
CAWSRGWEAFF,TGTGCCTGGAGCCGGGGCTGGGAAGCTTTCTTT,TRBV30,.,.,TRBJ1-1